These 10 T cell receptor beta chains share one sample of origin, sequenced in a study of graft-versus-host responses after intestinal transplantation. This table comes from immunoSEQ multiplex PCR, and its TCRdb copy is limited to in-frame clones, with some not included. The sample lists approximately 97,000 clones; around 90% were seen once. For these receptors, no antigen is known. The material sequenced was unstimulated CD8+ T cells sorted from spleen or lymph node cells, taken before transplant. These receptors were taken from a human donor who was the organ donor for an intestinal transplant.

The CDR3 region is CASGFPNRVNEQFF. CDR3 bases: TGTGCTAGTGGTTTCCCAAACAGGGTTAATGAGCAGTTCTTC. The V call is TRBV12-5, the J call TRBJ2-1, with D possibly matching TRBD1 (6 bases). V was pared by 3 bases and J by 7 bases, with 13 bases between. Germline values: CDR1 LGHNT, CDR2 FRNRAP. This CDR3 contains 14 residues. The full variable domain, its missing parts supplied by reference TRBV12-5 and TRBJ2-1, is DARVTQTPRHKVTEMGQEVTMRCQPILGHNTVFWYRQTMMQGLELLAYFRNRAPLDDSGMPKDRFSAEMPDATLATLKIQPSEPRDSAVYFCASGFPNRVNEQFFGPGTRLTVL.

This chain uses TRBV6-1 with TRBJ1-1, with D possibly being TRBD1 (5 bases). The CDR3 extends over 15 amino acids. The V end lost 2 bases, the J end lost 4 bases, and 14 bases lay between the germline ends. Germline V gives CDR1 MNHNS, CDR2 SASEGT. The CDR3 is CASSEYVGQGTEAFF. The CDR3 nucleotides read TGTGCCAGCAGTGAATATGTAGGGCAGGGCACTGAAGCTTTCTTT.

V and J are TRBV2 and TRBJ1-1; the match to TRBD1 covers 11 bases. In germline, CDR1 is SNHLY, CDR2 FYNNEI. This CDR3 has 18 amino acids. With 8 bases clipped from V and 3 bases from J, the junction kept 17 bases outside the gene matches. CDR3 loop: CASPRVPGTGGQDTEAFF. CDR3 nucleotides: TGTGCCAGCCCCCGGGTTCCCGGGACAGGGGGGCAGGACACTGAAGCTTTCTTT.

The chain uses TRBV4-1 and TRBJ1-1; D might be TRBD1 (6 bases). Looked up from germline, CDR1 is MGHRA and CDR2 is YSYEKL. This CDR3 is 15 amino acids long. V lost 3 bases, J lost 0 bases, and 11 bases lay in between. In nucleotides, the CDR3 is TGCGCCAGCAGCCATGCCGGGACAATGAACACTGAAGCTTTCTTT. Encoded protein: CASSHAGTMNTEAFF.

This clone was seen a handful of times. This sequence joins TRBV6-1 and TRBJ1-2; weak D call: TRBD1 (5 bases). The V end was cut by 6 bases, the J end by 7 bases, with 9 bases between. Per the germline V gene, CDR1 is MNHNS and CDR2 is SASEGT. CDR3 length: 11 residues. The CDR3 DNA reads as TGTGCCAGCAGGCAGGGTAGTGGCTACACCTTC. It is translated as CASRQGSGYTF.

The chain recombines TRBV7-6 with TRBJ2-7; 9 bases match TRBD1. Germline V gene lookup returns CDR1 SGHVS and CDR2 FNYEAQ. After removal of 4 bases from V and 2 bases from J, the junction contained 9 bases not matched to a gene. This CDR3 contains 16 residues. The CDR3 loop reads CASSSSGTGLTYEQYF. CDR3 nucleotide sequence: TGTGCCAGCAGCTCCTCCGGGACAGGGTTAACCTACGAGCAGTACTTC.

The chain employs TRBV29-1 and TRBJ1-2, with D possibly TRBD1 on 6 matching bases. Trimming removed 6 bases from V and 6 bases from J, with 14 bases in between. In germline, CDR1 is SQVTM, CDR2 ANQGSEA. This CDR3 contains 12 residues. The CDR3 sequence is CSVGGQLDGYTF. CDR3 nucleotides: TGCAGCGTGGGCGGACAGCTTGATGGCTACACCTTC.

This clone was observed a single time. The J gene is TRBJ2-1, the V gene TRBV28, with unresolved D. The germline V gene encodes CDR1 MDHEN and CDR2 SYDVKM. Trimming pared 1 base from V and 1 base from J, leaving 8 bases between. The CDR3 is 15 amino acids. The CDR3 bases are TGTGCCAGCAGTTTATCACGCGGTTCCTACAATGAGCAGTTCTTC. Translation: CASSLSRGSYNEQFF.

The rearrangement joins TRBV2 to TRBJ1-3; TRBD1 is a possible D gene (6 bases). CDR3 length: 13 residues. The V gene's germline CDR1 is SNHLY and CDR2 FYNNEI. Trimming removed 5 bases from V and 2 bases from J, with 7 bases in between. CDR3 sequence reads: CASSRTAGNTIYF. The CDR3, as DNA: TGTGCCAGCAGTCGGACAGCTGGAAACACCATATATTTT.

V and J are TRBV2 and TRBJ2-1; 8 nucleotides match TRBD2. In germline, CDR1 is SNHLY, CDR2 FYNNEI. V lost 6 bases to trimming and J lost 0 bases; unmatched junction nucleotides: 13. The CDR3 is 18 residues long. In DNA, the CDR3 is TGTGCCAGCAGGGACCCCATTCGACTAGCGAGCTCCTACAATGAGCAGTTCTTC. Protein sequence: CASRDPIRLASSYNEQFF.